The 18 T cell receptor beta chains given below trace back to one sample, sequenced in a study of human T cells and chemical hapten exposure listed by TCRdb under 2021. This sample's time point label indicates: patch test 1, 2 weeks after DPC sensitization. The treatment or condition label for this specimen denotes: therapeutic diphenylcyclopropenone sensitization with weekly scalp DPC. Library preparation was by RACE. These reads were obtained on a NextSeq 500. TCRdb cleaned the public reads at Q25 with fastp, built clones with MiXCR and kept in-frame beta chains. For every CDR3 protein sequence, its rows merge into one entry that carries the most common genes and DNA. The sample includes roughly 86,000 distinct CDR3 sequences, with approximately 10% observed a single time. Jointly, the top ten make up approximately 2.2% of the sample. The sample was whole blood, taken in connection with sensitization to the hapten diphenylcyclopropenone (DPC). Receptors originate from a man aged 35 to 55 with alopecia areata. Some clones in this sample may be carry-over from other donors' samples.

The chain couples TRBV7-9 to TRBJ2-6; 12 bases match TRBD1. Germline CDR1 is SEHNR and CDR2 is FQNEAQ (reference sequence). The CDR3 contains 18 residues. V lost 4 bases and J lost 4; bases outside the gene matches: 8. CDR3 region: CASSSAWDRGHGANVLTF. The DNA for the CDR3 is TGTGCCAGCAGCTCCGCATGGGACAGGGGGCACGGGGCCAACGTCCTGACTTTC.

This chain uses TRBV12-3 or TRBV12-4 with TRBJ2-3; 15 nucleotides align to TRBD2. The CDR3 covers 17 residues. V lost 6 bases and J lost 7; bases outside the gene matches: 11. Here the CDR3 reads CASSGTSGRTLTHTQYF. The CDR3 nucleotides are TGTGCCAGCAGCGGGACTAGCGGGAGGACCCTCACCCATACGCAGTATTTT.

This clonotype was counted at least ten times. The chain carries TRBV19 and TRBJ1-2, with D uncertain. Germline values: CDR1 LNHDA, CDR2 SQIVND (reference sequence). V was shortened by 4 bases and J by 1 base, with 13 bases between the two germline ends. The CDR3 runs to 15 residues. This CDR3 reads CASSTPDGINYGYTF. The CDR3 DNA is TGTGCCAGTAGTACCCCGGACGGTATTAACTATGGCTACACCTTC.

The chain couples TRBV5-1 to TRBJ2-3, with D possibly being TRBD1 or TRBD2 (6 bases each). Germline V lookup: CDR1 SGHRS, CDR2 YFSETQ. The CDR3 consists of 16 residues. Trimming stripped 1 base from V and 5 bases from J, with 17 bases between. The DNA for the CDR3 is TGCGCCAGCAGCTTGCTTCCCCCGGGGGCGAAAGATACGCAGTATTTT. It encodes CASSLLPPGAKDTQYF.

The chain uses TRBV5-4 and TRBJ2-5, with 7 bases fitting TRBD1. V dropped 3 bases and J dropped 5; count of bases not matched to a gene: 19. Germline assignment: CDR1 SGHNT and CDR2 YYREEE (reference sequence). CDR3 length: 18 amino acids. CDR3 nucleotides: TGTGCCAGCAGCTCAGACTCAACCCGGGACAGATCGCGGGAGACCCAGTACTTC. It encodes CASSSDSTRDRSRETQYF.

The chain joins TRBV7-2 to TRBJ2-5; D possibly corresponds to TRBD2 (7 bases). Trimming removed 1 base from V and 4 bases from J, with 10 bases in between. Per germline, CDR1 SGHTA and CDR2 FQGNSA. This CDR3 contains 14 residues. DNA for the CDR3: TGTGCCAGCAGCTTAGGCGGGGGCCCAGAGACCCAGTACTTC. As protein: CASSLGGGPETQYF.

The chain carries TRBV20-1 and TRBJ2-1; 7 bases are a match to TRBD2. Germline assignment: CDR1 DFQATT and CDR2 SNEGSKA (reference sequence). V lost 4 bases, J lost 7 bases, and 13 bases stayed unmatched. The CDR3 has 15 residues. CDR3 residues: CSATSNLAVGNEQFF. CDR3 nucleotide sequence: TGCAGTGCTACTTCAAATCTAGCGGTGGGTAATGAGCAGTTCTTC.

As concerns this clonotype: This may be a read error, as it is one base from a much larger clone. The chain's CDR3 is CASSPKNTGELFF. The CDR3 coding sequence is TGTGCCAGCAGCCCTAAGAACACCGGGGAGCTGTTTTTT. This chain uses TRBV3-1 with TRBJ2-2; D gene unclear. The germline CDR1 and CDR2 sequences are LGHDT and YNNKEL (reference sequence). This CDR3 contains 13 residues. The V end was cut by 4 bases, the J end by 1 base, with 4 bases between.

This chain uses TRBV6-1 with TRBJ2-7, with TRBD2 matching 9 bases. Unmatched junction bases numbered 9, after V lost 0 bases and J lost 3 bases. The V gene's germline CDR1 is MNHNS and CDR2 SASEGT. This CDR3 has 17 residues. In DNA, the CDR3 is TGTGCCAGCAGTGAAGCATATGGGGGAGCGGGAGGCTACGAGCAGTACGTC. This translates into CASSEAYGGAGGYEQYV.

This clonotype was recorded many times. The chain employs TRBV30 and TRBJ1-5; TRBD1 is a possible D gene (5 bases). The CDR3 extends over 13 amino acids. From germline, CDR1 is GTSNPN and CDR2 SVGIG (reference sequence). Trimming cost V 1 base and J 6 bases, with 10 bases left between them. The CDR3 nucleotides are TGTGCCTGGAGTGCCAGGGAGGCTCAGCCCCAGCATTTT. This translates into CAWSAREAQPQHF.

In its sample, this clonotype was seen a few times. This chain's CDR3 is CAISDWGADTQYF. The CDR3 DNA sequence: TGTGCCATCAGTGACTGGGGGGCAGATACGCAGTATTTT. V and J are TRBV10-3 and TRBJ2-3; D may be TRBD2 (6 bases). Trimming cost V 3 bases and J 4 bases, with 8 bases left between them. Germline V gene sequence: CDR1 ENHRY, CDR2 SYGVKD. This CDR3 contains 13 residues.

J is TRBJ2-7 and V is TRBV20-1; D not certain. This CDR3 spans 10 amino acids. The V end lost 8 bases, the J end lost 5 bases, and 10 bases lay between the germline ends. Germline CDR1 DFQATT, CDR2 SNEGSKA (reference sequence). CDR3 protein: CSRTENEQYV. CDR3 bases: TGCAGTCGGACGGAAAACGAGCAGTACGTC.

V gene TRBV5-4 combines with J gene TRBJ2-5; 11 positions match TRBD1. This CDR3 is built from 13 residues. The ends lost 4 bases at V and 7 bases at J; junction bases unmatched: 3. CDR1 and CDR2 (germline): SGHNT, YYREEE (reference sequence). The CDR3 loop is CASSVGQGGTQYF. CDR3 DNA sequence: TGTGCCAGCAGCGTGGGACAGGGGGGGACCCAGTACTTC.

This clonotype was observed many times. The chain is built from TRBV9 and TRBJ1-1, with unresolved D. Trimming took off 1 base at V and 6 bases at J, with 10 bases between the two ends. In germline, CDR1 is SGDLS, CDR2 YYNGEE. The CDR3 has 13 residues. The CDR3 loop reads CASSVNTEPEAFF. In nucleotides, the CDR3 is TGTGCCAGCAGCGTAAATACCGAGCCTGAAGCTTTCTTT.

The chain employs TRBV7-6 and TRBJ2-1; D unresolved. The CDR3 loop spans 15 amino acids. The V gene lost 0 bases and the J gene lost 7 bases, with 13 bases spanning the gap. The germline gives CDR1 SGHVS, CDR2 FNYEAQ. As DNA, the CDR3 is TGTGCCAGCAGCTTAGCGGCTCCCACTCGAAATGAGCAGTTCTTC. It codes for CASSLAAPTRNEQFF. Drawing the rest from reference TRBV7-6 and TRBJ2-1, the complete variable domain is GAGVSQSPRYKVTKRGQDVALRCDPISGHVSLYWYRQALGQGPEFLTYFNYEAQQDKSGLPNDRFSAERPEGSISTLTIQRTEQRDSAMYRCASSLAAPTRNEQFFGPGTRLTVL.

The chain employs TRBV5-1 and TRBJ2-6, with TRBD1 matching 8 bases. With V trimmed by 3 bases and J by 0 bases, 5 bases remained unmatched. From germline, CDR1 is SGHRS and CDR2 YFSETQ. CDR3 length: 17 residues. DNA of the CDR3: TGCGCCAGCAGCTCCGGGACAGGCGTCTCTGGGGCCAACGTCCTGACTTTC. Amino acid sequence: CASSSGTGVSGANVLTF.

In its sample, this clonotype was seen a few times. This chain connects TRBV29-1 to TRBJ1-3, with D hard to call. Germline V gene sequence: CDR1 SQVTM, CDR2 ANQGSEA. V lost 1 base, J lost 0 bases, and 10 bases lay in between. This CDR3 is 15 amino acids long. The CDR3 nucleotides read TGCAGCGTTGAAGTCGGACGAGGCTCTGGAAACACCATATATTTT. The encoded protein is CSVEVGRGSGNTIYF.

This clonotype was counted a few times. This chain links TRBV6-6 with TRBJ1-5, with D tentatively TRBD1 (5 bases). V lost 4 bases to trimming and J lost 2 bases, with 12 bases between them. Germline assignment: CDR1 MNHNY and CDR2 SVGAGI (reference sequence). This CDR3 spans 15 amino acids. The chain's CDR3 is CASSLGRDGNQPQHF. CDR3 coding DNA: TGTGCCAGCAGTTTGGGTAGGGACGGCAATCAGCCCCAGCATTTT.